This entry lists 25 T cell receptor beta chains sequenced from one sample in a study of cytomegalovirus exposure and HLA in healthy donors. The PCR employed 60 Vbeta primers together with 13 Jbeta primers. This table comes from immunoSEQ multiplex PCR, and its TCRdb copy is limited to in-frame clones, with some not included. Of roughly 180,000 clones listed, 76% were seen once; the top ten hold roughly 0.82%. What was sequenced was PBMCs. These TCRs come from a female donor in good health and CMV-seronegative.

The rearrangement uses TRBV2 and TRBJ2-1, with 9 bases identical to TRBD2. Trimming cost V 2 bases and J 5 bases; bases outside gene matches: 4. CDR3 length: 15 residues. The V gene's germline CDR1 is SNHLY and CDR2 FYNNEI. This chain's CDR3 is CASSEWASGDNEQFF. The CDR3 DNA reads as TGTGCCAGCAGTGAATGGGCTAGCGGGGACAATGAGCAGTTCTTC.

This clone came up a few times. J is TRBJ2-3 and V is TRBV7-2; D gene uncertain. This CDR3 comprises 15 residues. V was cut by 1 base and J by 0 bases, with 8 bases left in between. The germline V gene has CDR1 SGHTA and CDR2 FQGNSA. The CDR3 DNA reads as TGTGCCAGCAGCTTAGTACGTGAGAGCACAGATACGCAGTATTTT. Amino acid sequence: CASSLVRESTDTQYF.

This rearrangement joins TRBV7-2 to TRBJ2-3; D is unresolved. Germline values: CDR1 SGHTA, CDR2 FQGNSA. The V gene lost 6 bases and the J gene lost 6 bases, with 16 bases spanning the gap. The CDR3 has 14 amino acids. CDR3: CASSLWQARDTQYF. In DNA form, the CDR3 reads TGTGCCAGCAGTTTATGGCAGGCCCGGGATACGCAGTATTTT. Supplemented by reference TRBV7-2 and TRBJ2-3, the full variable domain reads GAGVSQSPSNKVTEKGKDVELRCDPISGHTALYWYRQSLGQGLEFLIYFQGNSAPDKSGLPSDRFSAERTGGSVSTLTIQRTQQEDSAVYLCASSLWQARDTQYFGPGTRLTVL.

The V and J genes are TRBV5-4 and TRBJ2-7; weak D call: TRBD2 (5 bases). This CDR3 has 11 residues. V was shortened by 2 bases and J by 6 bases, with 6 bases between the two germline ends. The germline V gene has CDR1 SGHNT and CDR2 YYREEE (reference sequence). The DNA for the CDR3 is TGTGCCAGCAGCTTACGGGGCGAGCAGTACTTC. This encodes CASSLRGEQYF.

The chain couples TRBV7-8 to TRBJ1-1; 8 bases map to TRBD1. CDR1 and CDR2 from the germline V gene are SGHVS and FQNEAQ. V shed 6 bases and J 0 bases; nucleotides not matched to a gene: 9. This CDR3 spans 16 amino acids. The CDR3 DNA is TGTGCCAGCAGGCTCAGACAGGGACAGGTGAACACTGAAGCTTTCTTT. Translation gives CASRLRQGQVNTEAFF.

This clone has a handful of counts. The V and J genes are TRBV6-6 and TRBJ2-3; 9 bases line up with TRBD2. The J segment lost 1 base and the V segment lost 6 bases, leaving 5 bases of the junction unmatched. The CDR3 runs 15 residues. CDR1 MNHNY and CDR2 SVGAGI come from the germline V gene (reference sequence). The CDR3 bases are TGTGCCAGCAGGCCTAGCGGGGCGCGCACAGATACGCAGTATTTT. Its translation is CASRPSGARTDTQYF.

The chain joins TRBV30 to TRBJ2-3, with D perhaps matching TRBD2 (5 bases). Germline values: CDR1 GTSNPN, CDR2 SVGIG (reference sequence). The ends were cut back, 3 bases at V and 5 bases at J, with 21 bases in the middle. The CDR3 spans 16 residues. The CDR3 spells CAWSQDPTPGLDTQYF. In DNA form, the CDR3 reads TGTGCCTGGAGCCAGGACCCTACCCCTGGACTAGATACGCAGTATTTT. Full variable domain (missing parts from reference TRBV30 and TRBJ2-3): SQTIHQWPATLVQPVGSPLSLECTVEGTSNPNLYWYRQAAGRGLQLLFYSVGIGQISSEVPQNLSASRPQDRQFILSSKKLLLSDSGFYLCAWSQDPTPGLDTQYFGPGTRLTVL.

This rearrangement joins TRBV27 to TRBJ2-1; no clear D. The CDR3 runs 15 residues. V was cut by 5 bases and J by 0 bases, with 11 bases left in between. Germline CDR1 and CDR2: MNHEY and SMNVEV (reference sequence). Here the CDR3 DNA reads TGTGCCAGCAGTACTCTCACGAGCTCCTACAATGAGCAGTTCTTC. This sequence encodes CASSTLTSSYNEQFF.

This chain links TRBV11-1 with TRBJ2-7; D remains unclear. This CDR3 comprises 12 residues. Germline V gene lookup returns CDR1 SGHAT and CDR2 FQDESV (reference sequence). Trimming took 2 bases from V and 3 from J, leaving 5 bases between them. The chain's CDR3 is CASSLRGYEQYF. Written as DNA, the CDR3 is TGTGCCAGCAGCTTAAGAGGCTACGAGCAGTACTTC.

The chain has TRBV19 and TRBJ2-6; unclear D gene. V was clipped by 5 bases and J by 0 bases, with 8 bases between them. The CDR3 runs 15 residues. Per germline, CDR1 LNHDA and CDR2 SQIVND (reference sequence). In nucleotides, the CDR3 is TGTGCCAGTAGTGAGCTTATCTCTGGGGCCAACGTCCTGACTTTC. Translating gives CASSELISGANVLTF.

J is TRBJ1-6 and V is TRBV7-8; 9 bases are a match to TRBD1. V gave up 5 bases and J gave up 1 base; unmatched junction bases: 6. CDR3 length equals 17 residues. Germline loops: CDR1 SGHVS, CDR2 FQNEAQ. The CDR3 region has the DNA TGTGCCAGCAGCCTACAGGGGGCTAAATCCTATAATTCACCCCTCCACTTT. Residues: CASSLQGAKSYNSPLHF. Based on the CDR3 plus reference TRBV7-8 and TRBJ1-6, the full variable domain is GAGVSQSPRYKVAKRGQDVALRCDPISGHVSLFWYQQALGQGPEFLTYFQNEAQLDKSGLPSDRFFAERPEGSVSTLKIQRTQQEDSAVYLCASSLQGAKSYNSPLHFGNGTRLTVT.

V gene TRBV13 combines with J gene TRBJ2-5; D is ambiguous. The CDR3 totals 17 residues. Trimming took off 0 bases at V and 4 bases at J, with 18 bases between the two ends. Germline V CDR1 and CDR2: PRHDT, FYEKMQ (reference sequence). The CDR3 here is CASSLGLALRNRETQYF. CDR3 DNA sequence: TGTGCCAGCAGCTTAGGGTTAGCCCTAAGGAACCGAGAGACCCAGTACTTC.

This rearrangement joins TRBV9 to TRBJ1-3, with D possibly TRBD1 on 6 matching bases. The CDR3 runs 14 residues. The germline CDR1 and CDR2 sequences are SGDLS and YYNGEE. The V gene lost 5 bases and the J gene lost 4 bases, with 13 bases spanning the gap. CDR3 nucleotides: TGTGCCAGCAGTTTAACAGGGCCCGGAAACACCATATATTTT. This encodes CASSLTGPGNTIYF.

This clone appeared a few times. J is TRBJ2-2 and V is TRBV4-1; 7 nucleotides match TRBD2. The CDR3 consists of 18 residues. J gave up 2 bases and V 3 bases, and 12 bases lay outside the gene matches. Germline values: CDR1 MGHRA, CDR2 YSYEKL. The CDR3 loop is CASSQLGQGGINTGELFF. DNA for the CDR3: TGCGCCAGCAGCCAGCTCGGGCAGGGAGGGATTAACACCGGGGAGCTGTTTTTT.

CDR3: CASSKDAVSGRASYNEQFF. The CDR3 DNA reads as TGTGCCAGCAGCAAAGATGCGGTTAGCGGGAGGGCGAGCTACAATGAGCAGTTCTTC. This chain connects TRBV21-1 to TRBJ2-1; the table's TRBD2 call for D was not verified on the DNA. TRBV21-1 is a documented pseudogene. The CDR3 runs 19 residues.

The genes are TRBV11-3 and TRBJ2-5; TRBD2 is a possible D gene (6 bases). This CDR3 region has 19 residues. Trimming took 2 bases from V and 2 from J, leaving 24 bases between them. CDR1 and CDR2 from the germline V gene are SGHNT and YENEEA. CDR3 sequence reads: CASSLSQGVLGGKQETQYF. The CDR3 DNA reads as TGTGCCAGCAGCTTATCACAAGGGGTGTTGGGGGGAAAACAAGAGACCCAGTACTTC. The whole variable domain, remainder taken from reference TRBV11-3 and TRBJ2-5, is EAGVVQSPRYKIIEKKQPVAFWCNPISGHNTLYWYLQNLGQGPELLIRYENEEAVDDSQLPKDRFSAERLKGVDSTLKIQPAELGDSAVYLCASSLSQGVLGGKQETQYFGPGTRLLVL.

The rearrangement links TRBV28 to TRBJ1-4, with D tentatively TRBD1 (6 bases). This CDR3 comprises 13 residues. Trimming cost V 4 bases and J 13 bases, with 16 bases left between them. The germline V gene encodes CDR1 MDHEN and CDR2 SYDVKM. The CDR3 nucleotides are TGTGCCAGCAGTTCCTCGACAGGCAGGTTACTGTTTTTT. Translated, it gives CASSSSTGRLLFF.

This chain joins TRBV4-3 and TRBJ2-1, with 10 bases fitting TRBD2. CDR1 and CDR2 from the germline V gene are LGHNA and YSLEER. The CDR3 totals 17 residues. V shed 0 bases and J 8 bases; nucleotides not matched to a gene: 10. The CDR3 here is CASSQELVSGGAYEQFF. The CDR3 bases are TGCGCCAGCAGCCAAGAGCTTGTAAGCGGGGGGGCTTATGAGCAGTTCTTC.

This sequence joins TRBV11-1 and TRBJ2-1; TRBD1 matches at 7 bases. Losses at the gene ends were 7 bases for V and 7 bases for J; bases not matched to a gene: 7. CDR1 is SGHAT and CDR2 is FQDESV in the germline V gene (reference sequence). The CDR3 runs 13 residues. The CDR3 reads CASTTQGWNEQFF. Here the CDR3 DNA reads TGTGCCAGCACCACACAGGGGTGGAATGAGCAGTTCTTC.

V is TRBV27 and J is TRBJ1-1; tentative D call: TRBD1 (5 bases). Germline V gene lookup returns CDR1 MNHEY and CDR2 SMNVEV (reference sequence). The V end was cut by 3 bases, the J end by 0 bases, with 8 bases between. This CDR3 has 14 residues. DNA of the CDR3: TGTGCCAGCAGTTTTACAGGCGTGAACACTGAAGCTTTCTTT. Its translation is CASSFTGVNTEAFF.

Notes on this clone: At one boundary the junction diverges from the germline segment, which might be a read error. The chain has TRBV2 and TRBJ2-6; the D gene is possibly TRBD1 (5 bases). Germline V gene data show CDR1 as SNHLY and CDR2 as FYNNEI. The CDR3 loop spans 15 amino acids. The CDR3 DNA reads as TGTGCCAGCAGTTTCAGGGTTTCTGGGGCCAACGGCCTGACTTTC. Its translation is CASSFRVSGANGLTF. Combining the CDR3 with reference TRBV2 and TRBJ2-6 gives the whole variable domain EPEVTQTPSHQVTQMGQEVILRCVPISNHLYFYWYRQILGQKVEFLVSFYNNEISEKSEIFDDQFSVERPDGSNFTLKIRSTKLEDSAMYFCASSFRVSGANGLTFGAGSRLTVL.

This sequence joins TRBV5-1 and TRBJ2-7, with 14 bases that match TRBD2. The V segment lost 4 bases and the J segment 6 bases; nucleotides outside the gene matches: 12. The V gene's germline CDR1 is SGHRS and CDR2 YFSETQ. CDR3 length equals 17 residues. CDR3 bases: TGCGCCAGCAGCCCACTTACGACTAGCGGGAGGGGGGGCGAGCAGTACTTC. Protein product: CASSPLTTSGRGGEQYF.

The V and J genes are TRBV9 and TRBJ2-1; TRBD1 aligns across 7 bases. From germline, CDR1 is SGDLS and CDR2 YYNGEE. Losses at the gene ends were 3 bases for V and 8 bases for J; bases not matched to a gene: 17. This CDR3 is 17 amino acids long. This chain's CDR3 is CASSGDRQGTGPYEQFF. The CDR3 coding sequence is TGTGCCAGCAGCGGGGACCGACAGGGAACAGGCCCCTATGAGCAGTTCTTC.

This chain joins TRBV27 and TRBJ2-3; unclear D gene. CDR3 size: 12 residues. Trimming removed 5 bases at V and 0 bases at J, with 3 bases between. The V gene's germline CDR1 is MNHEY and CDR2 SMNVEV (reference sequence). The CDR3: CASSASTDTQYF. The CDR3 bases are TGTGCCAGCAGTGCGAGCACAGATACGCAGTATTTT.

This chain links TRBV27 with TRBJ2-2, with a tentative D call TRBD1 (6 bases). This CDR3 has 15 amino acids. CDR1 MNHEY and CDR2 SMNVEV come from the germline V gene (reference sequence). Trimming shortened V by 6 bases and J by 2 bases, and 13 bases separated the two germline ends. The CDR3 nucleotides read TGTGCCAGCAGACTAGGGGGTCTTAACACCGGGGAGCTGTTTTTT. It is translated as CASRLGGLNTGELFF.